Here is one T cell receptor beta chain with its context. Antigen: not known. The V gene's germline CDR1 is SGHRS and CDR2 YFSETQ. V was trimmed by 1 base and J by 1 base, leaving 10 bases between them. The CDR3 contains 15 residues. The data were obtained in a study of cytomegalovirus exposure and HLA in healthy donors. Study information: In terms of ancestry, the Caucasian-associated cluster contained 75% to 90% of the 300 to 400 genotyped donors. Study-wide results and limits: Immune exposure information available was restricted to CMV serostatus. TCR beta V- and J-gene trimming, according to a later analysis, was linked to a missense DCLRE1C variant. The study labeled more than 150 TCR beta chains cytomegalovirus-associated.

PCR involved 60 Vbeta and 13 Jbeta primers. Produced via immunoSEQ multiplex PCR; TCRdb's table is partial and in-frame only. The listing contains 120,000 to 150,000 clones. This chain joins TRBV5-1 and TRBJ2-3; maybe TRBD1 (6 bases). This receptor was obtained from a man aged 40-55 years in good health and CMV-seronegative. The material sequenced was PBMCs. The CDR3 here is CASSLPQGRTDTQYF. Written as DNA, the CDR3 is TGCGCCAGCAGCTTGCCCCAGGGGCGCACAGATACGCAGTATTTT.